Presented here are 30 T cell receptor beta chains from one specimen sequenced in a study of T-cell reconstitution after alpha-beta-depleted transplantation in children. During its preparation, the TCRbeta library received unique molecular identifiers. TCRdb re-called the PCR reads with MiXCR, one entry per CDR3 protein. The sample yields hundreds of thousands of distinct CDR3 sequences, less than 35% seen once. The sequenced sample was PBMCs from the stem cell graft donor, obtained from the stem cell graft. Source of these receptors: a human donor who donated a stem cell graft to a child with aplastic anemia.

This clonotype was counted only a few times. The genes are TRBV6-5 and TRBJ1-1, with D hard to call. V shed 0 bases and J shed 0 bases, with 5 bases lying between them. The CDR3 spans 14 residues. Germline assignment: CDR1 MNHEY and CDR2 SVGAGI. CDR3 sequence: CASSYSQMNTEAFF. CDR3 nucleotides: TGTGCCAGCAGTTACTCACAGATGAACACTGAAGCTTTCTTT.

A few counts support this clonotype. This chain connects TRBV14 to TRBJ1-2; no definite D call. In germline, CDR1 is SGHDN, CDR2 FVKESK. V was shortened by 4 bases and J by 8 bases, with 14 bases between the two germline ends. The CDR3 has 13 residues. The CDR3 DNA sequence: TGTGCCAGCAGCCCCCGATCCACGGACGGCTACACCTTC. Amino acid sequence: CASSPRSTDGYTF.

This clonotype was found a few times. The CDR3 bases are TGTGCCAGCAGCACTAGACAGGGGCCCACTGAAGCTTTCTTT. It yields the protein CASSTRQGPTEAFF. The rearrangement uses TRBV12-3 or TRBV12-4 and TRBJ1-1, with TRBD1 identical over 8 bases. The CDR3 spans 14 residues. V was clipped by 6 bases and J by 4 bases; unmatched bases: 7.

This chain connects TRBV5-6 to TRBJ2-2; tentative D call: TRBD1 (5 bases). With 2 bases removed from V and 5 bases from J, the gap between germline ends came to 10 bases. This CDR3 is 14 amino acids long. The germline V gene encodes CDR1 SGHDT and CDR2 YYEEEE. The CDR3 bases are TGTGCCAGCAGCTTCTCAGGGTTGACCGGGGAGCTGTTTTTT. It encodes CASSFSGLTGELFF.

The V call is TRBV28, the J call TRBJ1-2; TRBD1 matches at 9 bases. V lost 4 bases to trimming and J lost 6 bases; unmatched junction nucleotides: 9. This CDR3 region has 15 residues. The germline V gene has CDR1 MDHEN and CDR2 SYDVKM. The CDR3 DNA reads as TGTGCCAGCAGTTCGACTGGACAGGGGAGGCATGGCTACACCTTC. Protein product: CASSSTGQGRHGYTF.

This clonotype was seen a handful of times. The V gene is TRBV7-8, the J gene TRBJ2-3; 7 bases line up with TRBD2. The CDR3 contains 17 residues. Germline V gene data show CDR1 as SGHVS and CDR2 as FQNEAQ. Trimming at V came to 1 base and at J to 3 bases, leaving 10 bases not matched to a gene. CDR3 nucleotide sequence: TGTGCCAGCAGCTTAGAATGGGCGGGAGCGGGGACAGATACGCAGTATTTT. Encoded protein: CASSLEWAGAGTDTQYF.

The genes are TRBV20-1 and TRBJ2-5; 9 nucleotides agree with TRBD2. Germline V gene data show CDR1 as DFQATT and CDR2 as SNEGSKA (reference sequence). The CDR3 has 16 amino acids. V lost 6 bases to trimming and J lost 1 base; unmatched junction nucleotides: 12. CDR3 amino acids: CSAKDLAGEGQETQYF. DNA for the CDR3: TGCAGTGCCAAAGACTTAGCGGGAGAAGGCCAAGAGACCCAGTACTTC.

The J gene is TRBJ1-1, the V gene TRBV21-1; TRBD1 is the table's D call, not checked against the DNA. TRBV21-1 is recorded as a pseudogene. The CDR3 totals 15 residues. The CDR3 reads CASSKGDRANTEAFF. The CDR3 nucleotides are TGTGCCAGCAGCAAAGGGGACAGGGCAAACACTGAAGCTTTCTTT.

In this sample, this clonotype turned up a few times. The genes are TRBV6-5 and TRBJ2-2, with 8 bases matching TRBD1. The length of the CDR3 is 17 residues. Trimming cost V 4 bases and J 7 bases; bases outside gene matches: 14. Germline V gene data show CDR1 as MNHEY and CDR2 as SVGAGI. The CDR3 sequence: CASSLSRQGNKIGELFF. The CDR3 DNA sequence: TGTGCCAGCAGTTTATCCCGACAGGGGAATAAGATCGGGGAGCTGTTTTTT.

This clonotype was counted between two and nine times. V usage is TRBV5-1 and J usage is TRBJ1-2; 8 bases fit TRBD1. Germline V lookup: CDR1 SGHRS, CDR2 YFSETQ. Losses at the gene ends were 4 bases for V and 0 bases for J; bases not matched to a gene: 11. CDR3 length equals 17 residues. The CDR3 nucleotides are TGCGCCAGCAGCCCTAAAATCGACAGGGGACCTAACTATGGCTACACCTTC. Protein sequence: CASSPKIDRGPNYGYTF.

The chain carries TRBV20-1 and TRBJ2-1; D may be TRBD2 (5 bases). Trimming took off 3 bases at V and 4 bases at J, with 10 bases between the two ends. CDR1 and CDR2 from the germline V gene are DFQATT and SNEGSKA (reference sequence). The CDR3 covers 13 residues. The CDR3 reads CSASPGGYNEQFF. DNA for the CDR3: TGCAGTGCTAGCCCCGGCGGGTACAATGAGCAGTTCTTC.

This clonotype has more than one count but fewer than ten. The rearrangement links TRBV9 to TRBJ1-2; D call uncertain. This CDR3 comprises 14 residues. CDR1 is SGDLS and CDR2 is YYNGEE in the germline V gene. V dropped 4 bases and J dropped 7 bases, with 17 bases sitting between them. The CDR3: CASSPEPSRIGYTF. The CDR3 DNA reads TGTGCCAGCAGCCCAGAGCCGTCCCGTATTGGCTACACCTTC. Looking up the rest from reference TRBV9 and TRBJ1-2 gives the full variable domain: DSGVTQTPKHLITATGQRVTLRCSPRSGDLSVYWYQQSLDQGLQFLIQYYNGEERAKGNILERFSAQQFPDLHSELNLSSLELGDSALYFCASSPEPSRIGYTFGSGTRLTVV.

This clonotype was recorded at least ten times. This rearrangement joins TRBV20-1 to TRBJ2-1; 10 bases line up with TRBD2. Losses at the gene ends were 6 bases for V and 5 bases for J; bases not matched to a gene: 10. The germline V gene has CDR1 DFQATT and CDR2 SNEGSKA (reference sequence). The CDR3 length is 15 residues. In DNA form, the CDR3 reads TGCAGTGCCGTGCTCACTAGCGGGAATAACAATGAGCAGTTCTTC. It specifies CSAVLTSGNNNEQFF.

This chain connects TRBV5-5 to TRBJ2-7, with D possibly called TRBD1 or TRBD2 (5 bases each). Germline CDR1 is SGHKS and CDR2 is YYEKEE (reference sequence). The V gene lost 2 bases and the J gene lost 0 bases, with 9 bases spanning the gap. This CDR3 comprises 14 residues. The CDR3 sequence: CASSFSGGSYEQYF. The CDR3 DNA reads TGTGCCAGCAGCTTTTCTGGGGGCTCCTACGAGCAGTACTTC.

This chain joins TRBV5-4 and TRBJ2-2, with TRBD2 matching 10 bases. The junction had 7 bases not matched to a gene; V was cut back by 0 bases and J by 5 bases. Germline lookup yields CDR1 SGHNT and CDR2 YYREEE (reference sequence). The CDR3 has 17 residues. DNA of the CDR3: TGTGCCAGCAGCTTGGCCGTTCTAGCGGGAGAAACCGGGGAGCTGTTTTTT. Its translation is CASSLAVLAGETGELFF.

The chain joins TRBV6-2 or TRBV6-3 to TRBJ2-5, with D maybe TRBD2 (12 bases). Germline values: CDR1 MNHEY, CDR2 SVGEGT. There are 22 residues in the CDR3. V was shortened by 5 bases and J by 3 bases, with 37 bases between the two germline ends. The CDR3: CASSPPDRGRLAGGPAEETQYF. The CDR3 coding sequence is TGTGCCAGCAGTCCCCCGGACAGGGGGCGTCTAGCGGGAGGGCCGGCAGAAGAGACCCAGTACTTC.

The chain's CDR3 is CASSPHFSGNTIYF. CDR3 nucleotides: TGTGCCAGCAGCCCCCACTTCTCTGGAAACACCATATATTTT. The V call is TRBV9, the J call TRBJ1-3; D not certain. The CDR3 loop spans 14 amino acids. Germline V CDR1 and CDR2: SGDLS, YYNGEE. Trimming removed 4 bases from V and 0 bases from J, with 8 bases in between.

The chain is built from TRBV5-1 and TRBJ1-1; D ambiguous. Germline V gives CDR1 SGHRS, CDR2 YFSETQ. The CDR3 is 13 residues long. With 3 bases removed from V and 5 bases from J, the gap between germline ends came to 11 bases. The CDR3 protein is CASSWKEGTEAFF. CDR3 coding DNA: TGCGCCAGCAGCTGGAAAGAGGGTACTGAAGCTTTCTTT.

J is TRBJ1-1 and V is TRBV5-6; D possibly corresponds to TRBD1 (6 bases). The germline CDR1 and CDR2 sequences are SGHDT and YYEEEE. Trimming took 0 bases from V and 4 from J, leaving 10 bases between them. The CDR3 covers 14 residues. The CDR3: CASSLVPTGTEAFF. The CDR3 coding sequence is TGTGCCAGCAGCTTGGTTCCGACAGGCACTGAAGCTTTCTTT.

For this clonotype: Compared with germline, one end of the junction differs, possibly owing to a read error. The chain recombines TRBV29-1 with TRBJ2-1; 11 nucleotides agree with TRBD2. This CDR3 comprises 14 residues. From germline, CDR1 is SQVTM and CDR2 ANQGSEA. CDR3 sequence reads: CSVVRLAGNNAQFF. In DNA, the CDR3 is TGCAGCGTAGTCAGACTAGCGGGAAACAATGCGCAGTTCTTC.

This clonotype occurred once. The V and J genes are TRBV12-5 and TRBJ1-2; no firm D call. The CDR3 contains 16 residues. Trimming took 2 bases from V and 3 from J, leaving 16 bases between them. Germline V gives CDR1 LGHNT, CDR2 FRNRAP. The CDR3 is CASGLHEGPGYYGYTF. The CDR3, as DNA: TGTGCTAGTGGTTTGCACGAGGGTCCGGGATACTATGGCTACACCTTC.

This clonotype was observed a few times. This chain joins TRBV20-1 and TRBJ2-2; D gene unclear. The V and J ends lost 6 bases and 0 bases respectively, with 8 bases between them. The CDR3 covers 13 residues. Germline CDR1 is DFQATT and CDR2 is SNEGSKA (reference sequence). CDR3 protein: CSADAANTGELFF. CDR3 DNA: TGCAGTGCCGACGCGGCGAACACCGGGGAGCTGTTTTTT.

This chain connects TRBV10-2 to TRBJ2-7; 8 nucleotides line up with TRBD2. The CDR3 extends over 13 amino acids. Germline assignment: CDR1 WSHSY and CDR2 SAAADI. Germline trimming cut 9 bases from V and 2 bases from J; bases unmatched to any gene: 6. CDR3 loop: CASSGGPAYEQYV. In nucleotides, the CDR3 is TGCGCCAGTTCGGGAGGGCCTGCCTACGAGCAGTACGTC.

This clonotype has a handful of counts. The chain links TRBV12-3 or TRBV12-4 to TRBJ2-3, with 16 bases fitting TRBD2. CDR3 length: 17 amino acids. The trim removed 5 bases at V and 1 base at J, leaving 3 bases unmatched. Here the CDR3 reads CASSLGTSGRGTDTQYF. In DNA form, the CDR3 reads TGTGCCAGCAGTCTCGGGACTAGCGGGAGGGGCACAGATACGCAGTATTTT.

The CDR3 here is CASSPPTEGQFF. DNA for the CDR3: TGTGCCAGCTCACCACCGACAGAAGGACAGTTCTTC. This chain joins TRBV18 and TRBJ2-1; possibly TRBD1 for D (5 bases). The CDR3 extends over 12 amino acids. With 0 bases removed from V and 13 bases from J, the gap between germline ends came to 10 bases. Looked up from germline, CDR1 is KGHSH and CDR2 is LQKENI.

The chain is built from TRBV11-2 and TRBJ2-2; D is unresolved. CDR1 and CDR2 from the germline V gene are SGHAT and FQNNGV. The CDR3 contains 11 residues. The V gene lost 8 bases and the J gene lost 5 bases, with 6 bases spanning the gap. The CDR3 sequence: CASHGTGELFF. CDR3 nucleotide sequence: TGTGCCAGCCATGGGACCGGGGAGCTGTTTTTT.

This clonotype was detected a few times. The chain has TRBV6-2 or TRBV6-3 and TRBJ2-2, with TRBD1 matching 7 bases. The CDR3 is made up of 15 amino acids. Trimming took 2 bases from V and 4 from J; bases not matched to a gene: 4. CDR1 is MNHEY, CDR2 SVGEGT, per germline. CDR3 sequence reads: CASSYKTGITGELFF. As DNA, the CDR3 is TGTGCCAGCAGTTACAAGACAGGGATCACCGGGGAGCTGTTTTTT.

This clonotype was counted between two and nine times. J is TRBJ2-5 and V is TRBV3-1; D gene unclear. V was shortened by 2 bases and J by 2 bases, with 12 bases between the two germline ends. The CDR3 loop spans 15 amino acids. CDR1 is LGHDT and CDR2 is YNNKEL in the germline V gene (reference sequence). CDR3 sequence reads: CASSQREALQETQYF. CDR3 DNA: TGTGCCAGCAGCCAAAGAGAAGCATTACAAGAGACCCAGTACTTC.

The chain recombines TRBV6-2 or TRBV6-3 with TRBJ2-1; 10 positions match TRBD1. This CDR3 has 15 amino acids. V dropped 5 bases and J dropped 4; count of bases not matched to a gene: 5. The V gene's germline CDR1 is MNHEY and CDR2 SVGEGT. The CDR3 spells CASSTGTGEYNEQFF. The CDR3 DNA reads TGTGCCAGCAGTACTGGGACAGGGGAATACAATGAGCAGTTCTTC.

The chain couples TRBV15 to TRBJ2-7; 10 bases map to TRBD2. Germline CDR1 reads LNHNV; CDR2 reads YYDKDF (reference sequence). This CDR3 is built from 17 residues. Trimming took 0 bases from V and 3 from J; bases not matched to a gene: 8. For the CDR3, the DNA is TGTGCCACCAGCAGAGAGGGGGGGACTAGCGCGTACTACGAGCAGTACTTC. This gives the protein CATSREGGTSAYYEQYF. The full variable domain, in which reference TRBV15 and TRBJ2-7 provide the parts outside the CDR3, is DAMVIQNPRYQVTQFGKPVTLSCSQTLNHNVMYWYQQKSSQAPKLLFHYYDKDFNNEADTPDNFQSRRPNTSFCFLDIRSPGLGDTAMYLCATSREGGTSAYYEQYFGPGTRLTVT.